Following are 27 T cell receptor beta chains from one sample sequenced in a study of a mutant IDH1 vaccine in newly diagnosed glioma (dated by TCRdb to the early 2020s). The meaning of the sample's time point label: week 5, during vaccination. Each vaccine dose was 300 ug of a 20-mer mutant IDH1 peptide in Montanide, given subcutaneously with topical imiquimod. Libraries were built with the immunoSEQ multiplex PCR assay. TCRdb holds this immuneACCESS table with in-frame rearrangements only. Some clones are missing; in checked studies, unresolved V genes explain under half, and the rest has no known cause. The sample table lists about 42,000 clones, 80% to 90% of them with a count of one. Around 1.8% of the sample is held by the ten biggest clonotypes. These TCRs' antigens remain unknown. The specimen comprised PBMCs, sampled from a glioma patient whose treatment included an IDH1 peptide vaccine. The receptors stem from a man aged 40-55 years with glioma.

This clone is medium-sized (0.01 to 0.1%) in the sample. The rearrangement joins TRBV27 to TRBJ1-1; 8 positions agree with TRBD1. Germline CDR1 is MNHEY and CDR2 is SMNVEV (reference sequence). J was trimmed by 3 bases and V by 3 bases; bases with no gene match: 12. The CDR3 length is 17 residues. The CDR3: CASSFRAGGSRDTEAFF. DNA for the CDR3: TGTGCCAGCAGTTTCCGGGCAGGGGGCTCTAGGGACACTGAAGCTTTCTTT.

The V and J genes are TRBV2 and TRBJ1-5; 8 bases align to TRBD1. V was clipped by 4 bases and J by 11 bases; unmatched bases: 10. This CDR3 region has 14 residues. Germline lookup yields CDR1 SNHLY and CDR2 FYNNEI. This chain's CDR3 is CASSGGTGSSAQHF. The CDR3 DNA is TGTGCCAGCAGTGGAGGGACAGGTTCGTCGGCCCAGCATTTT.

This chain joins TRBV6-5 and TRBJ1-4; D is perhaps TRBD1 (6 bases). The CDR3 totals 16 residues. The V end lost 2 bases, the J end lost 0 bases, and 10 bases lay between the germline ends. Germline CDR1 reads MNHEY; CDR2 reads SVGAGI. CDR3 coding DNA: TGTGCCAGCAGTTACGAGGGACACCCAACTAATGAAAAACTGTTTTTT. The encoded protein is CASSYEGHPTNEKLFF.

The chain employs TRBV19 and TRBJ2-7, with D possibly matching TRBD2 (5 bases). Between the trimmed V and J ends, which lost 11 bases and 0 bases, there was a span of 17 bases. The CDR3 extends over 14 amino acids. Looked up from germline, CDR1 is LNHDA and CDR2 is SQIVND (reference sequence). CDR3 in DNA: TGTGCCGCGAGCCCAGAGGGCTTCTCCTACGAGCAGTACTTC. Protein sequence: CAASPEGFSYEQYF.

This clone was recorded once. J is TRBJ2-7 and V is TRBV21-1; the tabulated D call, TRBD1, remains unverified against the DNA. TRBV21-1 is flagged as a pseudogene. The CDR3 has 11 residues. The CDR3 here is CASSTDREQYF. CDR3 nucleotide sequence: TGTGCCAGCAGCACCGACAGGGAGCAGTACTTC.

V gene TRBV9 combines with J gene TRBJ2-1, with a tentative D call TRBD2 (5 bases). From germline, CDR1 is SGDLS and CDR2 YYNGEE. The ends were cut back, 0 bases at V and 2 bases at J, with 9 bases in the middle. The CDR3 contains 15 residues. CDR3 in amino acids: CASSVGGSTYNEQFF. Here the CDR3 DNA reads TGTGCCAGCAGCGTAGGTGGGAGCACCTACAATGAGCAGTTCTTC.

The chain uses TRBV6-4 and TRBJ2-3; 10 nucleotides match TRBD2. V was clipped by 5 bases and J by 0 bases; unmatched bases: 2. This CDR3 has 15 amino acids. CDR1 MRHNA and CDR2 SNTAGT come from the germline V gene. The CDR3 spells CASSLTSGSTDTQYF. The CDR3 bases are TGTGCCAGCAGTCTGACTAGCGGGAGCACAGATACGCAGTATTTT.

The CDR3 coding sequence is TGTGCCAGCAGCCCCCCTCTGGGGGAGGGCCCCGTAGCAGATACGCAGTATTTT. Translating gives CASSPPLGEGPVADTQYF. The V gene is TRBV9, the J gene TRBJ2-3; 7 bases agree with TRBD2. CDR3 length equals 18 residues. CDR1 and CDR2 from the germline V gene are SGDLS and YYNGEE. The V segment lost 4 bases and the J segment 4 bases; nucleotides outside the gene matches: 18.

The V and J genes are TRBV27 and TRBJ1-2; no reliable D call. The CDR3 has 12 amino acids. Germline CDR1 reads MNHEY; CDR2 reads SMNVEV (reference sequence). V was shortened by 6 bases and J by 8 bases, with 13 bases between the two germline ends. For the CDR3, the DNA is TGTGCCAGCAGGGAAGCCGGTCGGGGCTACACCTTC. This encodes CASREAGRGYTF.

The chain is built from TRBV7-7 and TRBJ2-5; 10 bases align to TRBD1. There are 15 residues in the CDR3. Germline values: CDR1 SSHAT, CDR2 FNYEAQ (reference sequence). J gave up 4 bases and V 0 bases, and 2 bases lay outside the gene matches. CDR3 in amino acids: CASSLAGQGSETQYF. For the CDR3, the DNA is TGTGCCAGCAGCTTAGCGGGACAGGGGTCAGAGACCCAGTACTTC.

CDR3 residues: CASSIAGLREQYF. The CDR3 bases are TGTGCCAGCAGCATAGCGGGGTTACGCGAGCAGTACTTC. The chain uses TRBV6-1 and TRBJ2-7; TRBD2 matches 8 bases. The CDR3 is 13 residues long. V dropped 6 bases and J dropped 6; count of bases not matched to a gene: 7. CDR1 MNHNS and CDR2 SASEGT come from the germline V gene.

The chain couples TRBV14 to TRBJ2-7; the D is unclear. This CDR3 comprises 15 residues. Trimming stripped 6 bases from V and 6 bases from J, with 21 bases between. Germline values: CDR1 SGHDN, CDR2 FVKESK. DNA of the CDR3: TGTGCCAGCAGACCTACACAAAATTCCGCGTCCGAGCAGTACTTC. Amino acid sequence: CASRPTQNSASEQYF.

V gene TRBV7-9 combines with J gene TRBJ1-4; 9 nucleotides agree with TRBD1. V gave up 5 bases and J gave up 2 bases; unmatched junction bases: 6. The CDR3 loop spans 16 amino acids. CDR1 is SEHNR and CDR2 is FQNEAQ in the germline V gene (reference sequence). The DNA of the CDR3 is TGTGCCAGCAGCCTCCTTACAGGGGGCACTAATGAAAAACTGTTTTTT. Protein sequence: CASSLLTGGTNEKLFF.

The gene calls are TRBV5-6 and TRBJ1-2, with D hard to call. V gave up 0 bases and J gave up 3 bases, with 0 bases separating them. This CDR3 comprises 11 residues. CDR1 and CDR2 (germline): SGHDT, YYEEEE. In nucleotides, the CDR3 is TGTGCCAGCAGCTTGGACTATGGCTACACCTTC. It translates to CASSLDYGYTF.

The rearrangement uses TRBV2 and TRBJ2-1; D is possibly TRBD2 (6 bases). CDR3 length equals 15 residues. V lost 7 bases, J lost 7 bases, and 20 bases lay in between. Germline loops: CDR1 SNHLY, CDR2 FYNNEI. CDR3 loop: CASTLISGGTNEQFF. CDR3 in DNA: TGTGCCAGCACCTTGATTAGCGGAGGGACGAATGAGCAGTTCTTC.

The chain employs TRBV6-1 and TRBJ1-3; D remains unclear. The CDR3 loop spans 16 amino acids. Trimming removed 4 bases from V and 0 bases from J, with 13 bases in between. Germline V gene sequence: CDR1 MNHNS, CDR2 SASEGT. CDR3 DNA: TGTGCCAGCAGTGCCACGAGGGTGAACTCTGGAAACACCATATATTTT. Translated: CASSATRVNSGNTIYF.

The chain employs TRBV6-5 and TRBJ2-2; D uncertain. CDR3 length: 13 residues. Per the germline V gene, CDR1 is MNHEY and CDR2 is SVGAGI. Trimming removed 5 bases from V and 5 bases from J, with 9 bases in between. This chain's CDR3 is CASSVQFTGELFF. The CDR3 DNA follows: TGTGCCAGCAGTGTACAGTTTACCGGGGAGCTGTTTTTT.

This chain connects TRBV5-1 to TRBJ2-7; D gene unclear. The CDR3 is made up of 13 amino acids. V was cut by 2 bases and J by 3 bases, with 9 bases left in between. Germline V gene lookup returns CDR1 SGHRS and CDR2 YFSETQ. For the CDR3, the DNA is TGCGCCAGCAGCTTTCTACAGAACTACGAGCAGTACTTC. The encoded protein is CASSFLQNYEQYF.

The V gene is TRBV5-6, the J gene TRBJ1-2; D ambiguous. V gave up 4 bases and J gave up 4 bases, with 11 bases separating them. CDR3 length equals 13 residues. Germline lookup yields CDR1 SGHDT and CDR2 YYEEEE. The CDR3 here is CASSTRVLYGYTF. The DNA for the CDR3 is TGTGCCAGCAGCACCCGGGTCCTCTATGGCTACACCTTC.

The chain links TRBV7-3 to TRBJ2-2; unclear D gene. Trimming cost V 2 bases and J 1 base, with 2 bases left between them. The germline V gene has CDR1 SGHTA and CDR2 FQGTGA. CDR3 length: 13 residues. The CDR3 sequence is CASSLLNTGELFF. The CDR3, as DNA: TGTGCCAGCAGCTTATTGAACACCGGGGAGCTGTTTTTT.

The gene calls are TRBV20-1 and TRBJ2-7; D is perhaps TRBD1 or TRBD2 (5 bases each). V dropped 6 bases and J dropped 6 bases, with 12 bases sitting between them. CDR1 and CDR2 (germline): DFQATT, SNEGSKA (reference sequence). CDR3 length: 11 residues. The CDR3 DNA is TGCAGTGCGCCTGAGGGGACCGAGCAGTACTTC. The encoded protein is CSAPEGTEQYF.

This clone was observed a single time. V gene TRBV27 combines with J gene TRBJ2-2, with D perhaps matching TRBD2 (6 bases). The length of the CDR3 is 14 residues. V lost 6 bases and J lost 2, with 10 bases in between. The V gene's germline CDR1 is MNHEY and CDR2 SMNVEV (reference sequence). CDR3 bases: TGTGCCAGCAGCGGGACTTACAACACCGGGGAGCTGTTTTTT. It is translated as CASSGTYNTGELFF.

This chain uses TRBV6-5 with TRBJ2-5, with a tentative D call TRBD2 (7 bases). The V gene lost 6 bases and the J gene lost 4 bases, with 15 bases spanning the gap. Germline V gene sequence: CDR1 MNHEY, CDR2 SVGAGI. This CDR3 has 14 residues. CDR3 sequence reads: CASRSGGRTETQYF. In DNA form, the CDR3 reads TGTGCCAGCAGATCCGGGGGGCGCACAGAGACCCAGTACTTC.

This clone was observed a handful of times. This chain connects TRBV7-9 to TRBJ1-1; the D gene is possibly TRBD1 (5 bases). The CDR3 spans 11 residues. Germline lookup yields CDR1 SEHNR and CDR2 FQNEAQ (reference sequence). V gave up 6 bases and J gave up 7 bases, with 9 bases separating them. The CDR3 here is CASSRQSEAFF. The DNA of the CDR3 is TGTGCCAGCAGTCGACAGAGTGAAGCTTTCTTT.

This sequence joins TRBV7-9 and TRBJ1-5; D is ambiguous. V was cut by 4 bases and J by 0 bases, with 16 bases left in between. CDR3 size: 17 residues. The germline CDR1 and CDR2 sequences are SEHNR and FQNEAQ (reference sequence). Written as DNA, the CDR3 is TGTGCCAGCAGCTCAGGACGGGGAAACTATAGCAATCAGCCCCAGCATTTT. Protein product: CASSSGRGNYSNQPQHF.

The rearrangement links TRBV5-1 to TRBJ1-4, with 7 nucleotides matching TRBD1. The CDR3 extends over 14 amino acids. Germline V gene sequence: CDR1 SGHRS, CDR2 YFSETQ. V dropped 5 bases and J dropped 8; count of bases not matched to a gene: 9. In nucleotides, the CDR3 is TGCGCCAGCAGTCTTGGACAGGTAGACGAAAAACTGTTTTTT. It translates to CASSLGQVDEKLFF.

This chain links TRBV29-1 with TRBJ2-7, with TRBD1 identical over 9 bases. After removal of 2 bases from V and 6 bases from J, the junction contained 5 bases not matched to a gene. The CDR3 is made up of 13 amino acids. In germline, CDR1 is SQVTM, CDR2 ANQGSEA. CDR3 amino acids: CSVEPGQGFEQYF. CDR3 coding DNA: TGCAGCGTTGAACCGGGACAGGGTTTCGAGCAGTACTTC.